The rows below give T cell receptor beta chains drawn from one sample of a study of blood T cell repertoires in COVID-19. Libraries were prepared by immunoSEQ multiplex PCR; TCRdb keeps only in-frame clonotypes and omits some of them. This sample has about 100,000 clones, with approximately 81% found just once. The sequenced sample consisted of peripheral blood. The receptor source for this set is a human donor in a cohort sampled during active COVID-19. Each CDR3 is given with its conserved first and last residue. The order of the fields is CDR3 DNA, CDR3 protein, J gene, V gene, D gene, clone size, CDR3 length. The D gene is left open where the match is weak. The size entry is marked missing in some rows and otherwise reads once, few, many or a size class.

TGCGCCAGCAGCTTGGCCGGCGGGGGAGGGACCACTGAAGCTTTCTTT	CASSLAGGGGTTEAFF	TRBJ1-1	TRBV5-1	NA	NA	16
TGCGCCAGCAGTCCTATAAACTCACCCCTCCACTTT	CASSPINSPLHF	TRBJ1-6	TRBV4-1	NA	few	12
TGCGCCAGCAGCTTGACCGGACAGGGTGGCACAGATACGCAGTATTTT	CASSLTGQGGTDTQYF	TRBJ2-3	TRBV5-1	TRBD1	NA	16
TGTGCCAGTAGTCCCCGACAGGGGACGGGAAGTGGCTACACCTTC	CASSPRQGTGSGYTF	TRBJ1-2	TRBV19	TRBD1	NA	15
TGTGCCAGCAGCTCAGTACTAGCGGGGGGACGCACAGATACGCAGTATTTT	CASSSVLAGGRTDTQYF	TRBJ2-3	TRBV7-8	TRBD2	NA	17
TGCAGTGCATTACAGGATTACGAGCAGTACTTC	CSALQDYEQYF	TRBJ2-7	TRBV20-1	NA	NA	11
TGTGCCAGCAGCCAAACAGGCTACGAAGCTTTCTTT	CASSQTGYEAFF	TRBJ1-1	TRBV3-1/TRBV3-2	NA	NA	12
TGTGCCAGCAGCTTATCCGTCGGGGGGGAAGACTATGGCTACACCTTC	CASSLSVGGEDYGYTF	TRBJ1-2	TRBV7-9	NA	once	16
TGTGCCAGCAGTGAGCGTTACGAGCAGTACTTC	CASSERYEQYF	TRBJ2-7	TRBV25-1	NA	NA	11
TGTGCCAGCAATTGGGGAGAGACAGATACGCAGTATTTT	CASNWGETDTQYF	TRBJ2-3	TRBV6-5	NA	NA	13
TGTGCCAGCAGCTTAGGTACAAGCACAGATACGCAGTATTTT	CASSLGTSTDTQYF	TRBJ2-3	TRBV11-3	NA	NA	14
TGTGCCAGCAGCTTGGCAGGGGGCCGCACCGGGGAGCTGTTTTTT	CASSLAGGRTGELFF	TRBJ2-2	TRBV5-6	TRBD1	NA	15
TGTGCCAGCAGTGAGACAGGGCTTAGGCAGCCCCAGCATTTT	CASSETGLRQPQHF	TRBJ1-5	TRBV25-1	TRBD1	NA	14
TGTGCCAGCAGCGAACTAGCGGGGGCGCAGTATTTT	CASSELAGAQYF	TRBJ2-3	TRBV2	TRBD2	NA	12
TGTGCCAGCAGCCAAGTATCTATATCCTACAATGAGCAGTTCTTC	CASSQVSISYNEQFF	TRBJ2-1	TRBV3-1/TRBV3-2	NA	NA	15
TGTGCCAGCAGCGTCACAGGGATCGATGGCTACACCTTC	CASSVTGIDGYTF	TRBJ1-2	TRBV9	NA	NA	13
TGTGCCAGCAGCTTTCCAGGGGACGAGCAGTACTTC	CASSFPGDEQYF	TRBJ2-7	TRBV7-8	NA	NA	12
TGTGCCATCAGTACCCAGGGACAGGGAAACTATGGCTACACCTTC	CAISTQGQGNYGYTF	TRBJ1-2	TRBV28	TRBD1	NA	15
TGTGCCATCAGTGAAGGGGATCAGCCCCAGCATTTT	CAISEGDQPQHF	TRBJ1-5	TRBV10-3	NA	NA	12
TGTGCCATCAGTGAGTTGGCAGGCAGCACTGAAGCTTTCTTT	CAISELAGSTEAFF	TRBJ1-1	TRBV10-3	NA	NA	14
TGTGCCAGAGATCACAGGGGATCCTACGAGCAGTACTTC	CARDHRGSYEQYF	TRBJ2-7	TRBV7-8	TRBD1	once	13
TGTGCCACCAGCAGAGTAGTCTGGGCGAGCGGCTCGAATGAGCAGTTCTTC	CATSRVVWASGSNEQFF	TRBJ2-1	TRBV15	NA	once	17
TGTGCCAGTAGTGACGGACTAGCGGGGGGGCTTGTCACCGGGGAGCTGTTTTTT	CASSDGLAGGLVTGELFF	TRBJ2-2	TRBV19	TRBD2	NA	18
TGTGCCAGCAGCTATCTAACAGATACGCAGTATTTT	CASSYLTDTQYF	TRBJ2-3	TRBV13	NA	NA	12
TGTGCCAGCAGCCCCCGGCGGGACTACCAAAGCTACGAGCAGTACTTC	CASSPRRDYQSYEQYF	TRBJ2-7	TRBV7-2	TRBD2	once	16
TGTGCCAGCAGCTTGCAACTAGCACCCCAAGAGACCCAGTACTTC	CASSLQLAPQETQYF	TRBJ2-5	TRBV5-6	NA	NA	15
TGCGCCAGCAGGGAAGGACAGGGCTATTATGAAAAACTGTTTTTT	CASREGQGYYEKLFF	TRBJ1-4	TRBV5-1	TRBD1	many	15
TGTGCCAGCAGTAGTACCGGGACAGCGAACACTGAAGCTTTCTTT	CASSSTGTANTEAFF	TRBJ1-1	TRBV2	TRBD1	NA	15
TGTGCCAGCAGCTCCTACCCCTCGGACAGGGCGGGCCAAGATAGGTTCTTC	CASSSYPSDRAGQDRFF	TRBJ2-1	TRBV5-5	TRBD1	once	17
TGTGCCACCAGTGATTCAGTAAGGGGAGGCGGCTACACCTTC	CATSDSVRGGGYTF	TRBJ1-2	TRBV24-1	NA	NA	14
TGTGCCAGCAGCTTAGGACTAGCGGGGGGGACCACAGATACGCAGTATTTT	CASSLGLAGGTTDTQYF	TRBJ2-3	TRBV7-2	TRBD2	NA	17
TGTGCCAGCAGCGCCCATGCGGGGTCCTACGAGCAGTACTTC	CASSAHAGSYEQYF	TRBJ2-7	TRBV9	NA	once	14
TGTGCCAGCAGCAAAACAGGGGCAACTAATGAAAAACTGTTTTTT	CASSKTGATNEKLFF	TRBJ1-4	TRBV21-1	NA	NA	15
TGTGCCAGTAGTAACCAGGGGGGCTCCTACGAGCAGTACTTC	CASSNQGGSYEQYF	TRBJ2-7	TRBV19	NA	few	14
TGCGCCAGCAGCTTGTCAGGGGGCAGTGGAAACACCATATATTTT	CASSLSGGSGNTIYF	TRBJ1-3	TRBV5-1	TRBD1	NA	15
TGTGCCAGTAGTAACGGACAGGTTCCCTACGAGCAGTACTTC	CASSNGQVPYEQYF	TRBJ2-7	TRBV19	TRBD1	NA	14
TGTGCCAGTAGTCCCAGGACAGGGAGGGCCTATGGCTACACCTTC	CASSPRTGRAYGYTF	TRBJ1-2	TRBV19	TRBD1	NA	15
TGCGCCAGCAGCTTGTCTAGCGGGAGCTACAATGAGCAGTTCTTC	CASSLSSGSYNEQFF	TRBJ2-1	TRBV5-1	TRBD2	NA	15
TGTGCCAGCAGCACGGAGCAGGGAAATCCCAACTATGGCTACACCTTC	CASSTEQGNPNYGYTF	TRBJ1-2	TRBV7-9	NA	NA	16
TGTGCCAGCAGTTACGGGGGAGGTCAGCCCCAGCATTTT	CASSYGGGQPQHF	TRBJ1-5	TRBV6-2/TRBV6-3	NA	once	13
TGCAGCGTTGACCCGGGGGAGGGGGACACCGGGGAGCTGTTTTTT	CSVDPGEGDTGELFF	TRBJ2-2	TRBV29-1	NA	once	15
TGTGCCAGCAGCTTAGCAGGAGGCACCGGGGAGCTGTTTTTT	CASSLAGGTGELFF	TRBJ2-2	TRBV7-6	NA	NA	14
TGTGCCAGCAGTATATTAGGCACAGATACGCAGTATTTT	CASSILGTDTQYF	TRBJ2-3	TRBV25-1	NA	NA	13
TGTGCCAGCAGTTTAGAGGGAAACACCATATATTTT	CASSLEGNTIYF	TRBJ1-3	TRBV27	NA	NA	12
TGTGCCTGGAGTCAAGCTGGGGGCAGTTCACCCCTCCACTTT	CAWSQAGGSSPLHF	TRBJ1-6	TRBV30	NA	NA	14